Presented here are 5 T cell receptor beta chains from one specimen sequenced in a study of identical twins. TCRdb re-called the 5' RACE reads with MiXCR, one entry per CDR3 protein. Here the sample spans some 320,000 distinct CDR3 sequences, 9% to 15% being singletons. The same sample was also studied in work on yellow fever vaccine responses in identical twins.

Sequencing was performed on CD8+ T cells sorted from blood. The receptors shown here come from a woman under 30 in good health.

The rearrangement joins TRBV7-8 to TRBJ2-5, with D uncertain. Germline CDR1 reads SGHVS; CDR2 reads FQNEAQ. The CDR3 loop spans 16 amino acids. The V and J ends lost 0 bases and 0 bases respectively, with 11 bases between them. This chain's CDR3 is CASSLALRQYQETQYF. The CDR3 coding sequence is TGTGCCAGCAGCTTAGCGCTTCGGCAGTACCAAGAGACCCAGTACTTC.

The CDR3 nucleotides read TGTGCCAGCAGTCTAGCCTCCGCCGGGGAGCTGTTTTTT. Amino acids: CASSLASAGELFF. The chain carries TRBV2 and TRBJ2-2, with D possibly matching TRBD2 (5 bases). The germline CDR1 and CDR2 sequences are SNHLY and FYNNEI. The V gene lost 5 bases and the J gene lost 6 bases, with 10 bases spanning the gap. This CDR3 is 13 amino acids long. The full variable domain, in which reference TRBV2 and TRBJ2-2 provide the parts outside the CDR3, is EPEVTQTPSHQVTQMGQEVILRCVPISNHLYFYWYRQILGQKVEFLVSFYNNEISEKSEIFDDQFSVERPDGSNFTLKIRSTKLEDSAMYFCASSLASAGELFFGEGSRLTVL.

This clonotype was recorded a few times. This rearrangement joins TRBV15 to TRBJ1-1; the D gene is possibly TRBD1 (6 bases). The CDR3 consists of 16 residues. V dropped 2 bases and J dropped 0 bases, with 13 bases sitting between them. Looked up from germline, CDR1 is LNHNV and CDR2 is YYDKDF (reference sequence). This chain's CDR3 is CATSRTKTGLNTEAFF. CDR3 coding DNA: TGTGCCACCAGCAGAACCAAGACAGGACTGAACACTGAAGCTTTCTTT. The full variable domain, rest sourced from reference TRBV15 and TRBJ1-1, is DAMVIQNPRYQVTQFGKPVTLSCSQTLNHNVMYWYQQKSSQAPKLLFHYYDKDFNNEADTPDNFQSRRPNTSFCFLDIRSPGLGDTAMYLCATSRTKTGLNTEAFFGQGTRLTVV.

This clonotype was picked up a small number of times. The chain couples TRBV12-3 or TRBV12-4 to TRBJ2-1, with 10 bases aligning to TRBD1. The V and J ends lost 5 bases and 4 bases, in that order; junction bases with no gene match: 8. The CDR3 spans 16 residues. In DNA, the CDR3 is TGTGCCAGCAGTCCTGGGACAGGGGAAGGGTACAATGAGCAGTTCTTC. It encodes CASSPGTGEGYNEQFF.

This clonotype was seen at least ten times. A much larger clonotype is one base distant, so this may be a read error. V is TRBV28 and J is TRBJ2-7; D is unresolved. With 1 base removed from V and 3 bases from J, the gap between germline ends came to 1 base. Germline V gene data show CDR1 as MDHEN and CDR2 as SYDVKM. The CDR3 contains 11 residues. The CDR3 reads CASSLFYEQYF. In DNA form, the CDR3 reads TGTGCCAGCAGTTTATTCTACGAGCAGTACTTC.